This T cell receptor beta chain was sequenced for a study of cytomegalovirus exposure and HLA in healthy donors. Study summary: The approximately 120 validation repertoires and the approximately 630 first-cohort repertoires shared a platform, a later analysis reported.

Sequencing used immunoSEQ multiplex PCR; TCRdb keeps in-frame clones, though not all of them. The data hold 100,000 to 120,000 clones, with around 89% observed a single time. Trimming pared 6 bases from V and 0 bases from J, leaving 17 bases between. CDR1 MNHNY and CDR2 SVGAGI come from the germline V gene (reference sequence). The CDR3 extends over 16 amino acids. The sequencing sample was made of PBMCs. This chain connects TRBV6-6 to TRBJ1-1; D might be TRBD1 (6 bases). The sequence came from a woman in her 30s in good health and CMV-seropositive. The CDR3 nucleotides read TGTGCCAGCAGCCCCAACAGGGATCCAATGAACACTGAAGCTTTCTTT. Its translation: CASSPNRDPMNTEAFF.